This TCR beta chain was sequenced during a study of shared clonotypes between healthy human individuals. Some clones are missing from TCRdb's copy, which holds only in-frame ones; the method was immunoSEQ multiplex PCR. The sample shows some 1,100,000 clones, approximately 80% of them seen only once. The V segment lost 4 bases and the J segment 8 bases; nucleotides outside the gene matches: 4. Germline-derived CDR1 and CDR2 are SGHAT and FQNNGV. CDR3 length equals 12 residues. The sequencing sample was made of memory CD4+ T cells from PBMCs. Subset described: CD45RA-negative fraction. The rearrangement joins TRBV11-2 to TRBJ1-2; 7 bases fit TRBD1. The sequence was obtained from a man younger than 30 in good health. Some clones in this sample may be carry-over from other donors' samples. This CDR3 reads CASSWTGLGYTF. The CDR3 DNA reads as TGTGCCAGCAGCTGGACAGGACTAGGCTACACCTTC.